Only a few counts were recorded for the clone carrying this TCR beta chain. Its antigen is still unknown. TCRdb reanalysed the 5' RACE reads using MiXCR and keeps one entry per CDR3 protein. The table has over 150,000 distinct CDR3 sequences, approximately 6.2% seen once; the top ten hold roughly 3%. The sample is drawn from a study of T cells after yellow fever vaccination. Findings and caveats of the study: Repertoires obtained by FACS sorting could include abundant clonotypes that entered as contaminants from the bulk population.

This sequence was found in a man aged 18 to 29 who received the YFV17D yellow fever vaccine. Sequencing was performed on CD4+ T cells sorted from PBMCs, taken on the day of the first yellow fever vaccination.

The CDR3: CSARSLGQNTQYF. The CDR3 DNA follows: TGCAGTGCTAGGTCACTGGGACAAAATACGCAGTATTTT. This chain connects TRBV20-1 to TRBJ2-3; D is perhaps TRBD1 (6 bases). V lost 3 bases and J 7 bases, leaving 14 bases between the germline ends. The germline CDR1 and CDR2 sequences are DFQATT and SNEGSKA (reference sequence). The CDR3 runs to 13 residues.